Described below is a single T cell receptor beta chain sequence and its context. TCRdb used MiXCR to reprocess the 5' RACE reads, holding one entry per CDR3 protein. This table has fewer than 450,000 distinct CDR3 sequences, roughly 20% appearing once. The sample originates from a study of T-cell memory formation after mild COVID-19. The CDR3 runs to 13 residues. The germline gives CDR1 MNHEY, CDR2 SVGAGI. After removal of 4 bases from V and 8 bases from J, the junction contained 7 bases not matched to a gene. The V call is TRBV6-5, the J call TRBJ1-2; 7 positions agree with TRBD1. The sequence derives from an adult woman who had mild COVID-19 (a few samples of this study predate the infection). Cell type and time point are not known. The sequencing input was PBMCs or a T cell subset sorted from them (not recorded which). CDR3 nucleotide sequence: TGTGCCAGCAGTTCGACAGGGTTGATCGGCTACACCTTC. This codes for CASSSTGLIGYTF.